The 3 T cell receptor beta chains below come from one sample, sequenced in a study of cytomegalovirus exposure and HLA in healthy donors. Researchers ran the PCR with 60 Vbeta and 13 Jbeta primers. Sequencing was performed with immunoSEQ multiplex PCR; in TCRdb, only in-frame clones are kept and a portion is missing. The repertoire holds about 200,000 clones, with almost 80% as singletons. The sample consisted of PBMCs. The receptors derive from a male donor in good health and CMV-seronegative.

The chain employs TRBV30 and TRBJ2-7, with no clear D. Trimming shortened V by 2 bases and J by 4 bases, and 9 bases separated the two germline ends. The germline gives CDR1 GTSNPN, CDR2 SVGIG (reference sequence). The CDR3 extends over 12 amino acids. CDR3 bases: TGTGCCTGGAGTTTGCGTAAGTACGAGCAGTACTTC. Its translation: CAWSLRKYEQYF. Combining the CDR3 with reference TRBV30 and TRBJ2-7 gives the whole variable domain SQTIHQWPATLVQPVGSPLSLECTVEGTSNPNLYWYRQAAGRGLQLLFYSVGIGQISSEVPQNLSASRPQDRQFILSSKKLLLSDSGFYLCAWSLRKYEQYFGPGTRLTVT.

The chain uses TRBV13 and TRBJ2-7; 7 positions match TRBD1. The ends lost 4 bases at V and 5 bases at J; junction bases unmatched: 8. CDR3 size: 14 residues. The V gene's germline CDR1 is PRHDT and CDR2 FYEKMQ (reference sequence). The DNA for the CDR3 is TGTGCCAGCAGCTCCCCAGGACAGGTCGACGAGCAGTACTTC. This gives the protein CASSSPGQVDEQYF.

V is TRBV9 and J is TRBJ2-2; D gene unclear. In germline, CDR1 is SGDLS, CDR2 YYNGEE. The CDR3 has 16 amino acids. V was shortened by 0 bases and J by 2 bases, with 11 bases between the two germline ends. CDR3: CASSVVSSLNTGELFF. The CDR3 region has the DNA TGTGCCAGCAGCGTAGTTTCGAGCCTTAACACCGGGGAGCTGTTTTTT.